The 5 T cell receptor beta chains presented below share a single source sample, sequenced in a study of blood T cell repertoires in COVID-19. Measured with immunoSEQ multiplex PCR; TCRdb has only the in-frame clones, and not every one. The sample has 300,000 or so clones; roughly 84% are singletons. Sequenced: PBMCs or T cells enriched from blood (not recorded which). All receptors come from a woman in her twenties or thirties who had recovered from COVID-19.

The sample holds one count of this clone. The CDR3, as DNA: TGTGCCAGCATAAGACAGAACACTGAAGCTTTCTTT. As protein: CASIRQNTEAFF. This rearrangement joins TRBV2 to TRBJ1-1; D is undetermined. CDR3 size: 12 residues. V lost 7 bases to trimming and J lost 1 base, with 7 bases between them. CDR1 and CDR2 (germline): SNHLY, FYNNEI.

The chain couples TRBV15 to TRBJ2-7; TRBD1 matches at 9 bases. Trimming cost V 3 bases and J 3 bases; bases outside gene matches: 6. Germline-derived CDR1 and CDR2 are LNHNV and YYDKDF (reference sequence). The CDR3 extends over 15 amino acids. The CDR3 sequence: CATSRGDRALYEQYF. The CDR3 coding sequence is TGTGCCACCAGCAGGGGGGACAGGGCGCTCTACGAGCAGTACTTC.

The rearrangement joins TRBV15 to TRBJ2-3; no reliable D call. CDR1 LNHNV and CDR2 YYDKDF come from the germline V gene (reference sequence). Trimming took off 0 bases at V and 5 bases at J, with 9 bases between the two ends. This CDR3 spans 14 amino acids. The CDR3 sequence is CATSRDRGVDTQYF. The CDR3 DNA is TGTGCCACCAGCAGAGATAGAGGAGTAGATACGCAGTATTTT.

The genes are TRBV5-4 and TRBJ2-3, with D possibly matching TRBD2 (5 bases). Trimming took off 2 bases at V and 1 base at J, with 11 bases between the two ends. This CDR3 comprises 15 residues. Looked up from germline, CDR1 is SGHNT and CDR2 is YYREEE (reference sequence). The CDR3 DNA follows: TGTGCCAGCAGCTTTCGTGGAGCGGGCACAGATACGCAGTATTTT. The encoded protein is CASSFRGAGTDTQYF.

The chain combines TRBV9 with TRBJ1-3, with a tentative D call TRBD1 (6 bases). The CDR3 consists of 16 residues. Germline V gene data show CDR1 as SGDLS and CDR2 as YYNGEE. Trimming took off 3 bases at V and 0 bases at J, with 13 bases between the two ends. CDR3 in amino acids: CASSDRAPSSGNTIYF. In DNA form, the CDR3 reads TGTGCCAGCAGCGACAGGGCTCCGAGCTCTGGAAACACCATATATTTT.